Listed below are T cell receptor beta chains from one sample, sequenced in a study of shared clonotypes between healthy human individuals. Some clones are missing from TCRdb's copy, which holds only in-frame ones; the method was immunoSEQ multiplex PCR. The sample shows more than 450,000 clones, 79% of them seen only once. Sequenced: PBMCs. Receptors originate from a woman in her thirties or forties in good health. Some clones in this sample may be carry-over from other donors' samples. CDR3s include the opening cysteine and the closing phenylalanine or tryptophan. The D gene is left open where the match is weak. The size field is filled for only some rows; it gives once, few, many or a size class.

j_call	clone_size	d_call	v_call	cdr3_nt	cdr3_aa
TRBJ2-2	NA	NA	TRBV5-1	TGCGCCAGCAGCCTTGGCCAGGGAGGCACCGGGGAGCTGTTTTTT	CASSLGQGGTGELFF
TRBJ2-7	few	NA	TRBV11-3	TGTGCCAGCAGCTTAGATACCGGGCACGAGCAGTACTTC	CASSLDTGHEQYF
TRBJ2-5	NA	NA	TRBV14	TGTGCCAGCAGCCCATTTGACGGGGCGCCGCAGTACTTC	CASSPFDGAPQYF
TRBJ1-1	NA	NA	TRBV9	TGTGCCAGCAGCGTAGATAGCTGGGTCACTGAAGCTTTCTTT	CASSVDSWVTEAFF
TRBJ1-3	NA	NA	TRBV6-5	TGTGCCAGCAGTTTCCCCGGAAACACCATATATTTT	CASSFPGNTIYF
TRBJ2-7	NA	NA	TRBV7-9	TGTGCCAGCGGGAGGGACACACCGCCCTACGAGCAGTACTTC	CASGRDTPPYEQYF
TRBJ2-2	NA	TRBD2	TRBV10-1	TGCGCCAGCAGTGAGGCCACTAGCGGAGCGAACACCGGGGAGCTGTTTTTT	CASSEATSGANTGELFF
TRBJ2-7	NA	NA	TRBV14	TGTGCCATCGCCGCTGCGGCCGACCATCATAGTTCGTTGGAGTACTTC	CAIAAAADHHSSLEYF
TRBJ2-7	NA	NA	TRBV6-1	TGTGCCAGCAGAAATTTGGACGGCCCCTACGAGCAGTACTTC	CASRNLDGPYEQYF
TRBJ2-7	NA	TRBD2	TRBV30	TGTGCCTGGAGTGGGTTCGTAGGACTAGCGGGCAACGAGCAGTACTTC	CAWSGFVGLAGNEQYF
TRBJ2-1	NA	NA	TRBV7-2	TGTGCCAGCAGCTCTTTGGGTGAGCAGTTCTTC	CASSSLGEQFF
TRBJ1-2	NA	NA	TRBV28	TGTGCCAGCAGTTTTCCTCCGAGGGACTACACCTTC	CASSFPPRDYTF
TRBJ2-5	NA	TRBD1	TRBV7-2	TGTGCCAGCAGCTCAAGACAGGGCGGGACCCAGTACTTC	CASSSRQGGTQYF
TRBJ2-5	NA	NA	TRBV27	TGTGCCAGCAGGCTCCAAGAGACCCAGTACTTC	CASRLQETQYF
TRBJ2-7	NA	NA	TRBV28	TGTGCCAGCAGTTTATCCAGATTCTCCTCCGAGCAGTACTTC	CASSLSRFSSEQYF
TRBJ1-1	NA	TRBD1	TRBV4-1	TGCGCCAGCAGGACAACAGGGGCCACTGAAGCTTTCTTT	CASRTTGATEAFF
TRBJ2-3	NA	NA	TRBV7-2	TGTGCCAGCAGCTTATTTAGCGGCCACACAGATACGCAGTATTTT	CASSLFSGHTDTQYF
TRBJ2-7	once	TRBD1	TRBV28	TGTGCCAGCGGCAGGGGACAGGGATACGAGCAGTACTTC	CASGRGQGYEQYF
TRBJ2-7	NA	TRBD1	TRBV19	TGTGCCAGTAGTATCAGACAGGGGGGCGAGCAGTACTTC	CASSIRQGGEQYF
TRBJ1-2	NA	NA	TRBV15	TGTGCCACCAGCGACTTAGGGGAAATATATGGCTACACCTTC	CATSDLGEIYGYTF
TRBJ1-2	NA	NA	TRBV27	TGTGCCAGCAGTTTGGACAGAGCTAACTATGGCTACACCTTC	CASSLDRANYGYTF
TRBJ2-7	NA	NA	TRBV27	TGTGCCAGCAGCAAAAGAACAGGATCTGACGAGCAGTACTTC	CASSKRTGSDEQYF
TRBJ2-7	few	TRBD2	TRBV7-2	TGTGCCAGCAGCCCAGGTAGCGGGAGTTTACTTTTGGGTTTGGACGAGCAGTACTTC	CASSPGSGSLLLGLDEQYF
TRBJ2-4	NA	TRBD1	TRBV7-2	TGTGCCAGCAGCTCGCGACAGGGTTTAATTCAGTACTTC	CASSSRQGLIQYF
TRBJ2-7	few	TRBD1	TRBV5-4	TGTGCCAGCAGGCCCGGACAGGGGTTATACTACGAGCAGTACTTC	CASRPGQGLYYEQYF
TRBJ2-5	NA	TRBD1	TRBV6-1	TGTGCCAGCAGTGATAAGGGGACAGTCCAAGAGACCCAGTACTTC	CASSDKGTVQETQYF
TRBJ1-4	NA	NA	TRBV6-5	TGTGCCAGCAGATTCTCTGGTCGGTCGAATGAAAAACTGTTTTTT	CASRFSGRSNEKLFF
TRBJ2-5	NA	NA	TRBV11-2	TGTGCCAGCAGCTTACTTGGGGCGGACCAAGAGACCCAGTACTTC	CASSLLGADQETQYF
TRBJ1-2	few	NA	TRBV28	TGTGCCAGCAGTTTTCGACTCTACGAACGGGACTTGGGTTTGTATGGCTACACCTTC	CASSFRLYERDLGLYGYTF
TRBJ2-5	NA	NA	TRBV6-5	TGTGCCAGTATTTCCCCGGGTGGAGGCCGGGCCCAGTACTTC	CASISPGGGRAQYF
TRBJ2-7	few	TRBD1	TRBV7-2	TGTGCCAGCAGCCCAGGACAGGGAAACGCCTACGAGCAGTACTTC	CASSPGQGNAYEQYF
TRBJ2-2	NA	NA	TRBV28	TGTGCCAGTACCGGGACTCGAAACACCGGGGAGCTGTTTTTT	CASTGTRNTGELFF
TRBJ2-1	NA	NA	TRBV2	TGTGCCAGCAAGCAGGAGGGTGTCTGGAACAATGAGCAGTTCTTC	CASKQEGVWNNEQFF
TRBJ2-1	NA	TRBD1	TRBV7-2	TGTGCCAGCAGCCTGGACAGGGGTGACTACAATGAGCAGTTCTTC	CASSLDRGDYNEQFF
TRBJ1-4	NA	NA	TRBV7-2	TGTGCCAGCAGCACCCGTGGGACAACTAATGAAAAACTGTTTTTT	CASSTRGTTNEKLFF
TRBJ2-7	NA	NA	TRBV28	TGTGCCAGCAGACGGGGGACCAGAACCTACGAGCAGTACTTC	CASRRGTRTYEQYF
TRBJ2-6	NA	TRBD2	TRBV28	TGTGCCAGCAGTTTGCCGGGACTAGCGGGAGCTGGGGCCAACGTCCTGACTTTC	CASSLPGLAGAGANVLTF
TRBJ1-1	once	NA	TRBV15	TGTGCCACCAGTCCAGAGAGGGCGGGGTCAGAAGCTTTCTTT	CATSPERAGSEAFF
TRBJ2-7	NA	TRBD1	TRBV11-3	TGTGCCAGCCTATGGACCATGGGACAGGGCTACGAGCAGTACTTC	CASLWTMGQGYEQYF
TRBJ1-5	NA	NA	TRBV6-6	TGTGCCAGCAGACGGGAGGGGCAGGGCAATCAGCCCCAGCATTTT	CASRREGQGNQPQHF
TRBJ2-1	NA	NA	TRBV4-1	TGCGCCAGCAGCCGGGGGGATTCGGGAGACTGGAGTGAGCAGTTCTTC	CASSRGDSGDWSEQFF
TRBJ2-3	NA	NA	TRBV28	TGTGCCAGCAGTCGCCTGACCCATACGCAGTATTTT	CASSRLTHTQYF
TRBJ2-4	NA	NA	TRBV6-1	TGTGCCAGCAGTGAAGGGGTGGTAAACATTCAGTACTTC	CASSEGVVNIQYF
TRBJ2-7	NA	TRBD2	TRBV28	TGTGCCAGCAGGCCCAGCGGGAGTTCCTACGAGCAGTACTTC	CASRPSGSSYEQYF
TRBJ2-5	NA	TRBD2	TRBV7-2	TGTGCCAGCAGCTTCGGGACTAGCAGTAGGACCCAGTACTTC	CASSFGTSSRTQYF
TRBJ1-6	NA	NA	TRBV5-4	TGTGCCAGCAGCTCCAGGGATTTTTGGTCACCCCTCCACTTT	CASSSRDFWSPLHF
TRBJ1-3	NA	NA	TRBV7-8	TGTGCCAGCAGCTTATCGAGCTCTGGAAACACCATATATTTT	CASSLSSSGNTIYF
TRBJ2-1	NA	NA	TRBV11-3	TGTGCCAGCAGCTCACTGGACAGTTTTGATGAGCAGTTCTTC	CASSSLDSFDEQFF
TRBJ2-7	few	TRBD2	TRBV5-1	TGCGCCAGCAGCTTTAGCGGGACCCTAACCTACGAGCAGTACTTC	CASSFSGTLTYEQYF
TRBJ1-1	NA	NA	TRBV21-1	TGTGCCAGCAGCAGCTTGCGGACAGGGGACACTGAAGCTTTCTTT	CASSSLRTGDTEAFF
TRBJ2-2	NA	NA	TRBV5-6	TGTGCCAGCAGCTTGGCCAGTCCCTACACCGGGGAGCTGTTTTTT	CASSLASPYTGELFF
TRBJ2-4	NA	NA	TRBV30	TGTGCCTGGAATCTAGGACAGTTATCGGACATTCAGTACTTC	CAWNLGQLSDIQYF
TRBJ2-5	few	TRBD1	TRBV9	TGTGCCAGCAGCGCCGGGACAGGGCTTGGACAAGAGACCCAGTACTTC	CASSAGTGLGQETQYF
TRBJ2-2	NA	NA	TRBV14	TGTGCCAGCAGCCCCGAGCGGACAGCCAACACCGGGGAGCTGTTTTTT	CASSPERTANTGELFF
TRBJ2-6	NA	TRBD2	TRBV27	TGTGCCAGCAGTGGGGGGGTCCCTGGGGCCAACGTCCTGACTTTC	CASSGGVPGANVLTF